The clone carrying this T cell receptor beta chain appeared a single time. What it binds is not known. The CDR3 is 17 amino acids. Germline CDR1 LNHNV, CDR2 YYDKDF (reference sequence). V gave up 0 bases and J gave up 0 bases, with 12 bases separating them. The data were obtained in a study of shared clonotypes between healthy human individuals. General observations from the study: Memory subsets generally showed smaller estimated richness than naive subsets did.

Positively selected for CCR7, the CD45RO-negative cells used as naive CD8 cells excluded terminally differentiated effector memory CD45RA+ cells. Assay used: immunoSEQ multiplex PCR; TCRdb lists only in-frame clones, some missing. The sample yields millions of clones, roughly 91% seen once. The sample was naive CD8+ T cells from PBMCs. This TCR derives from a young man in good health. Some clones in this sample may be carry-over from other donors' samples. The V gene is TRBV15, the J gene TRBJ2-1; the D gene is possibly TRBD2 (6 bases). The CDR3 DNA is TGTGCCACCAGCAGAGAGTCGGGCGGGGTCTCCTACAATGAGCAGTTCTTC. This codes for CATSRESGGVSYNEQFF.